This entry is about one T cell receptor beta chain. One end of the junction varies from germline; a read error may be responsible. Per germline, CDR1 SGHNT and CDR2 YENEEA. There are 11 residues in the CDR3. The treatment is: oral pan-JAK inhibitor, 5-10 mg twice daily. Investigators sorted PBMCs to obtain both CD4+ and CD8+ T cells. These data originate in a study of CD8+ T cells in alopecia areata. Study context: Patients remained on tofacitinib for 6 to 18 months and then went 6 months without it.

Sequencing used cDNA as its template, made by extracting RNA and reverse transcribing it. The repertoire was sequenced with immunoSEQ multiplex PCR; TCRdb's copy has only in-frame clones and lacks some. The table has about 70,000 clones, approximately 28% seen once. The chain uses TRBV11-3 and TRBJ1-1; D is ambiguous. Sample: CD8+ T cells sorted from blood, taken at week 4, from a patient treated with tofacitinib. This clonotype was obtained from a human donor with alopecia areata. CDR3 loop: CASSLGSTAFF. CDR3 bases: TGTGCCAGCAGTTTAGGGTCAACGGCTTTCTTT.